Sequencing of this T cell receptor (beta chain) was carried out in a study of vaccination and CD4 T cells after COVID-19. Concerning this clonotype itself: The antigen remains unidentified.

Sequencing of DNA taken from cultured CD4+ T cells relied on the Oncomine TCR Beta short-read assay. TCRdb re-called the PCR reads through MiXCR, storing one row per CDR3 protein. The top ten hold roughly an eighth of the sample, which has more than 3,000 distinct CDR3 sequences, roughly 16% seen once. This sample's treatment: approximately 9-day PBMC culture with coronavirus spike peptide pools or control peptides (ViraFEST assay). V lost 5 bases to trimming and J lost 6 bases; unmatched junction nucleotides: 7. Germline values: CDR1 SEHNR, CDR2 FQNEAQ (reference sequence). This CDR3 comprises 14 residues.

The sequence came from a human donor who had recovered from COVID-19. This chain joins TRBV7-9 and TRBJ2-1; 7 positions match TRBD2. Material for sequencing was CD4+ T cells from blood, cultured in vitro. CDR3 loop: CASSPSLAGNEQFF. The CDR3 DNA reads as TGTGCCAGCAGCCCCTCCTTAGCGGGCAATGAGCAGTTCTTC.